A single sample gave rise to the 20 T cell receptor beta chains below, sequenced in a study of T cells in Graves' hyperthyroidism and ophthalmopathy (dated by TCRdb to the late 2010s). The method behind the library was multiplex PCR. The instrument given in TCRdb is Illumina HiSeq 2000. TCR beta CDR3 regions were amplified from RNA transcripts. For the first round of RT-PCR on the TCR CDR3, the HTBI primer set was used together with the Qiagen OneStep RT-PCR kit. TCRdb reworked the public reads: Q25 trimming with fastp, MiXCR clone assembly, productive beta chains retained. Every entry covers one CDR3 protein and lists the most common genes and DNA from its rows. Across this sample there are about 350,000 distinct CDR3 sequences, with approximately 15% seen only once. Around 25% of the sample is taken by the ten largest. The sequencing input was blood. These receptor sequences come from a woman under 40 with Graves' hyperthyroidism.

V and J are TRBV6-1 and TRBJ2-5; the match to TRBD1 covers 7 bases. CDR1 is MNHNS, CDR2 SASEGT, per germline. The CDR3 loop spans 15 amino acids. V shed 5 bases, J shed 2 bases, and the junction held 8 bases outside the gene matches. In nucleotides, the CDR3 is TGTGCCAGCAGTAAAACCGGGACAGTACAAGAGACCCAGTACTTC. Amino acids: CASSKTGTVQETQYF.

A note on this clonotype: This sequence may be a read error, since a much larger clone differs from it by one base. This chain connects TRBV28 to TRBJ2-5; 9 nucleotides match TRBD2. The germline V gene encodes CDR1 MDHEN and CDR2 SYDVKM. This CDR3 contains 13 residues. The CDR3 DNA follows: TGTGCTGGAGCTAGCGGGGCTCAAAAGACCCAGTACTTC. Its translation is CAGASGAQKTQYF.

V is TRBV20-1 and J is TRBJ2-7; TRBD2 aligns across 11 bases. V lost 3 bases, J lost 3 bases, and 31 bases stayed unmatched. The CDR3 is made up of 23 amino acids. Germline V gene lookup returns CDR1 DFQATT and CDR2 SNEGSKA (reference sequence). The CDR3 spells CSASRYGIGSRTSGSDDFYEQYF. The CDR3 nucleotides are TGCAGTGCTAGTCGTTATGGGATCGGCTCGCGGACTAGCGGGTCGGATGATTTCTACGAGCAGTACTTC.

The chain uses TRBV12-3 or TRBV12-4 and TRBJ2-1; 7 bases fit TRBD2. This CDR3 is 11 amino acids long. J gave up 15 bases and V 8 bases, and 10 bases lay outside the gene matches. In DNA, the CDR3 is TGTGCCAGCTGTTCTCGGGAGGTAATGTTCTTC. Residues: CASCSREVMFF.

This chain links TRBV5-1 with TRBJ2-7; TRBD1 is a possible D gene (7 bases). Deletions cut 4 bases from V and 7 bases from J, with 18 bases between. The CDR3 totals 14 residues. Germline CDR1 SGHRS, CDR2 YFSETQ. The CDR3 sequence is CASSTPEGAYEQYF. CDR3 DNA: TGCGCCAGCAGCACCCCGGAGGGGGCGTATGAGCAGTACTTC. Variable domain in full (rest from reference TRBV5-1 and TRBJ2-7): KAGVTQTPRYLIKTRGQQVTLSCSPISGHRSVSWYQQTPGQGLQFLFEYFSETQRNKGNFPGRFSGRQFSNSRSEMNVSTLELGDSALYLCASSTPEGAYEQYFGPGTRLTVT.

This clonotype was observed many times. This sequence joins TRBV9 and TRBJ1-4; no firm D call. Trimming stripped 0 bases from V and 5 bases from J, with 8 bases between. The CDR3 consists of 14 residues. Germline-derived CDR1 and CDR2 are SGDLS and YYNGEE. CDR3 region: CASSVEPLNEKLFF. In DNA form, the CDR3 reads TGTGCCAGCAGCGTAGAACCGCTAAATGAAAAACTGTTTTTT. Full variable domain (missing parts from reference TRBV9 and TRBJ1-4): DSGVTQTPKHLITATGQRVTLRCSPRSGDLSVYWYQQSLDQGLQFLIQYYNGEERAKGNILERFSAQQFPDLHSELNLSSLELGDSALYFCASSVEPLNEKLFFGSGTQLSVL.

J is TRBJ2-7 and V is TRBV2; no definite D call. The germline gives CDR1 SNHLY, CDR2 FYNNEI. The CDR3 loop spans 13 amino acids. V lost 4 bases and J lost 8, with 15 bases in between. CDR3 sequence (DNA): TGTGCCAGCAGTGCACAGCCCGCTATACAGCAGTACTTC. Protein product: CASSAQPAIQQYF.

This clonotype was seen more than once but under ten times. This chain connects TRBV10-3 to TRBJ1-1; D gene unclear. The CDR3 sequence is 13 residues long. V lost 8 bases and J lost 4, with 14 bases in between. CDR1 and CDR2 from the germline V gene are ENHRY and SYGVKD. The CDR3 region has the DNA TGTGCCATCGCGGACCTGGGAAGCACTGAAGCTTTCTTT. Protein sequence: CAIADLGSTEAFF.

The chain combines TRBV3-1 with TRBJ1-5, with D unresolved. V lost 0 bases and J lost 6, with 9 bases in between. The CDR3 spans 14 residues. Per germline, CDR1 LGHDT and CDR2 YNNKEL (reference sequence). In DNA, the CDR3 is TGTGCCAGCAGCCAAGATTCACGGACTCAGCCCCAGCATTTT. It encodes CASSQDSRTQPQHF.

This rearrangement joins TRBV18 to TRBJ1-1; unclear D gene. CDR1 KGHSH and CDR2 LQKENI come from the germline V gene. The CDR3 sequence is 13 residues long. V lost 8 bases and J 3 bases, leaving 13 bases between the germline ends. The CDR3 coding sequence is TGTGCCAGCCATCGGCTGAGGGACACTGAAGCTTTCTTT. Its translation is CASHRLRDTEAFF. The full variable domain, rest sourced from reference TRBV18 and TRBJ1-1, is NAGVMQNPRHLVRRRGQEARLRCSPMKGHSHVYWYRQLPEEGLKFMVYLQKENIIDESGMPKERFSAEFPKEGPSILRIQQVVRGDSAAYFCASHRLRDTEAFFGQGTRLTVV.

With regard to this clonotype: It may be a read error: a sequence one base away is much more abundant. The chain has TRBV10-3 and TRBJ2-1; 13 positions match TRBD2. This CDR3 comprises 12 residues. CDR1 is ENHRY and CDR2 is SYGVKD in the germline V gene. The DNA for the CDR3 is TGTGCCGTCAGGACTAGCGGGGGTGAGCAGTTCTTC. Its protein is CAVRTSGGEQFF.

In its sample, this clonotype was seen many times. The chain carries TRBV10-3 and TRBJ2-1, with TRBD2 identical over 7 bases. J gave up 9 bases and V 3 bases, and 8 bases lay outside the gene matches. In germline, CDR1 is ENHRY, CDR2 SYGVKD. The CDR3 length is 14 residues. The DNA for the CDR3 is TGTGCCATCAGTGATCATGTATGGGGGGGTGAGCAGTTCTTC. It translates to CAISDHVWGGEQFF.

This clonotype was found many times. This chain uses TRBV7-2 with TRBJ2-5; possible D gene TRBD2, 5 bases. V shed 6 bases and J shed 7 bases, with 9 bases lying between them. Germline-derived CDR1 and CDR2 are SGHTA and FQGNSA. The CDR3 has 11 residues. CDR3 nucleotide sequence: TGTGCCAGCAGAGATAGCGTGACCCAGTACTTC. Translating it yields CASRDSVTQYF.

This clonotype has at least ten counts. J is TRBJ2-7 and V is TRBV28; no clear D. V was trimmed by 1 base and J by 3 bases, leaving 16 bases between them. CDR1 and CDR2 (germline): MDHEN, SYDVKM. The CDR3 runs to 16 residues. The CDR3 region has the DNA TGTGCCAGCAGTTTATTTGGGGTTAGGGTGGTCTACGAGCAGTACTTC. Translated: CASSLFGVRVVYEQYF. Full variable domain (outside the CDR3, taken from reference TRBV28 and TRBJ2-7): DVKVTQSSRYLVKRTGEKVFLECVQDMDHENMFWYRQDPGLGLRLIYFSYDVKMKEKGDIPEGYSVSREKKERFSLILESASTNQTSMYLCASSLFGVRVVYEQYFGPGTRLTVT.

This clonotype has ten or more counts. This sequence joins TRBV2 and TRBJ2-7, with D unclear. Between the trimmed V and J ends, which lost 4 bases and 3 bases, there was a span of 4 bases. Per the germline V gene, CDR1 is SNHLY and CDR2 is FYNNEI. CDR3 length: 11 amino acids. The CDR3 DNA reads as TGTGCCAGCAGTGCCAACTACGAGCAGTACTTC. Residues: CASSANYEQYF.

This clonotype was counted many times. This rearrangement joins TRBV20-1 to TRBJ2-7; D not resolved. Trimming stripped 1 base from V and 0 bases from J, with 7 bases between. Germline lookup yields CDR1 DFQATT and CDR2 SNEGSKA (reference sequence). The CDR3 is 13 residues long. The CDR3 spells CSARVRSSYEQYF. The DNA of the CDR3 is TGCAGTGCTAGAGTTCGGTCCTCCTACGAGCAGTACTTC.

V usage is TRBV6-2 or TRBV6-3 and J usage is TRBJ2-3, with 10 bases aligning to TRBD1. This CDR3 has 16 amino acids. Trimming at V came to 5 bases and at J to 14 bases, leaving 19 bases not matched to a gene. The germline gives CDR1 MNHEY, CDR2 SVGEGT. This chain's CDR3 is CASSHRQGAWGLGGYF. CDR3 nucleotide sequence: TGTGCCAGCAGTCACCGACAGGGGGCCTGGGGGTTAGGCGGGTATTTT.

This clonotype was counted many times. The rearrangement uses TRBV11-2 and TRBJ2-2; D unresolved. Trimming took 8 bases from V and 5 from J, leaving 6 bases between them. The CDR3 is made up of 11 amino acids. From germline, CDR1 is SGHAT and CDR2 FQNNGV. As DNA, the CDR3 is TGTGCCAGCGGAGATACCGGGGAGCTGTTTTTT. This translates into CASGDTGELFF.

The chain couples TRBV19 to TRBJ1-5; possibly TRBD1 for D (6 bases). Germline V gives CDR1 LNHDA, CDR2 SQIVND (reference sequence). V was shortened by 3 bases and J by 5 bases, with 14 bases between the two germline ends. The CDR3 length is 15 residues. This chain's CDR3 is CASSIVGGSHQPQHF. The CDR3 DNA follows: TGTGCCAGTAGTATCGTCGGGGGCAGTCATCAGCCCCAGCATTTT.

CDR3 region: CASSPDSGTYEQYF. The CDR3 nucleotides read TGTGCCAGCAGCCCCGATAGCGGGACCTACGAGCAGTACTTC. The V call is TRBV7-2, the J call TRBJ2-7; 8 bases match TRBD2. V dropped 5 bases and J dropped 2; count of bases not matched to a gene: 5. The CDR3 sequence is 14 residues long. Germline CDR1 reads SGHTA; CDR2 reads FQGNSA.